This T cell receptor beta chain stems from a study of blood T cell repertoires in COVID-19. Across the study: Sources were T cells, B-cell-depleted T cells, or PBMCs; the material itself was cDNA or gDNA.

Trimming removed 4 bases from V and 8 bases from J, with 15 bases in between. This CDR3 region has 13 residues. CDR1 SQVTM and CDR2 ANQGSEA come from the germline V gene. Categorization into cohorts depended on clinical history that participants reported. Here immunoSEQ multiplex PCR was the method, and the copy in TCRdb shows in-frame clones only, minus some. The sample lists 250,000 or so clones, roughly 87% occurring once. The sample was PBMCs or T cells enriched from blood (not recorded which). V is TRBV29-1 and J is TRBJ1-5; D call uncertain. The clonotype comes from a man aged 25 to 45 who had recovered from COVID-19. CDR3 sequence: CSVGRGREEPQHF. The CDR3 DNA reads as TGCAGCGTTGGGCGGGGAAGGGAGGAGCCCCAGCATTTT.